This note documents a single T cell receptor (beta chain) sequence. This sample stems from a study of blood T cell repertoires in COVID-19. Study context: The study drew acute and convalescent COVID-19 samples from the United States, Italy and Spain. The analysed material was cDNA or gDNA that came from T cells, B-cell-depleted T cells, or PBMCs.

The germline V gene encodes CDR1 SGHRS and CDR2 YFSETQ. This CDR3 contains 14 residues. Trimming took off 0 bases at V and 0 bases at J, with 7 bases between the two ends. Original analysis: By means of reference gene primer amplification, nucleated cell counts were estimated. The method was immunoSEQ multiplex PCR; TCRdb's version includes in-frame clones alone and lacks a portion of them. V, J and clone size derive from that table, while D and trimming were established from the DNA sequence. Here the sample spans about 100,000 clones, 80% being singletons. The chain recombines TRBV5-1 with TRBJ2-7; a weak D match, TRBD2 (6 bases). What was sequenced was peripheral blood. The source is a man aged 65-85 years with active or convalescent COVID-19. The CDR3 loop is CASSLDGSSYEQYF. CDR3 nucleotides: TGCGCCAGCAGCTTGGACGGGAGCTCCTACGAGCAGTACTTC. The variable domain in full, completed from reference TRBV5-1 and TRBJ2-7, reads KAGVTQTPRYLIKTRGQQVTLSCSPISGHRSVSWYQQTPGQGLQFLFEYFSETQRNKGNFPGRFSGRQFSNSRSEMNVSTLELGDSALYLCASSLDGSSYEQYFGPGTRLTVT.